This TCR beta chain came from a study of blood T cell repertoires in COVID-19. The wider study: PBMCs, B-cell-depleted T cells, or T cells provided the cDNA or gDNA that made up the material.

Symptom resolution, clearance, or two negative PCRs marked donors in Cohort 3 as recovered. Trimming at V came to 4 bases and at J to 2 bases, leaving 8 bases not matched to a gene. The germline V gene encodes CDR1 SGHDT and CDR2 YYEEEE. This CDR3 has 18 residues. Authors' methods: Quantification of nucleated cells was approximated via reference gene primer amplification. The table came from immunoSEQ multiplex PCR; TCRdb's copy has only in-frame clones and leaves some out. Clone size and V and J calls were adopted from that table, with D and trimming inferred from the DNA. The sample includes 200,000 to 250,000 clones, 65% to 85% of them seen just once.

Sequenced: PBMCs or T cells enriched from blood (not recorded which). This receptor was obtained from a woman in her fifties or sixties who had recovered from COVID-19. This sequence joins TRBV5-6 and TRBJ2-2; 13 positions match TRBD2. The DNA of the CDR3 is TGTGCCAGCAGCGCTCCGGGACTAGCGGGGCTTAACACCGGGGAGCTGTTTTTT. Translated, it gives CASSAPGLAGLNTGELFF.